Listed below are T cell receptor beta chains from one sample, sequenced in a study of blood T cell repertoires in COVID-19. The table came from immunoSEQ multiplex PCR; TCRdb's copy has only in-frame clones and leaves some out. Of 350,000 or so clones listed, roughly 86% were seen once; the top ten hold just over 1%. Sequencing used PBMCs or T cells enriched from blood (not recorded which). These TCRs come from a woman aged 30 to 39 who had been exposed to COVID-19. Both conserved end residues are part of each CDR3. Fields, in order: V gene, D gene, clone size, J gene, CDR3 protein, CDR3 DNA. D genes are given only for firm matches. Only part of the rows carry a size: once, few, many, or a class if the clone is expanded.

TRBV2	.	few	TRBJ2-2	CASSERGSANTGELFF	TGTGCCAGCAGTGAACGGGGTAGCGCAAACACCGGGGAGCTGTTTTTT
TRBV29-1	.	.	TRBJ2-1	CSVEGQAYNEQFF	TGCAGCGTTGAGGGCCAGGCCTACAATGAGCAGTTCTTC
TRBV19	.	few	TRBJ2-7	CASSIGLSYEQYF	TGTGCCAGTAGTATAGGACTGTCCTACGAGCAGTACTTC
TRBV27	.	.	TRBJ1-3	CASSFHTGGTIYF	TGTGCCAGCAGTTTTCACACCGGAGGCACCATATATTTT
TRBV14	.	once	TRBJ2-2	CASSQVPGRDTGELFF	TGTGCCAGCAGCCAAGTCCCGGGGAGAGACACCGGGGAGCTGTTTTTT
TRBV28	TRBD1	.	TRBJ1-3	CASTMWGTVGNTIYF	TGTGCCAGCACTATGTGGGGGACAGTCGGAAACACCATATATTTT
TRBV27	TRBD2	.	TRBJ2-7	CASSPTSGKNYEQYF	TGTGCCAGCAGTCCGACTAGCGGGAAGAACTACGAGCAGTACTTC
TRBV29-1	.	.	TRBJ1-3	CSVEEAGSGNTIYF	TGCAGCGTTGAAGAGGCGGGTTCCGGAAACACCATATATTTT
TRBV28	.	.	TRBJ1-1	CASPRALNTEAFF	TGTGCCAGCCCCAGGGCCTTGAACACTGAAGCTTTCTTT
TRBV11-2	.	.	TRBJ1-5	CASSLEGGDNQPQHF	TGTGCCAGCAGCTTAGAGGGGGGGGACAATCAGCCCCAGCATTTT
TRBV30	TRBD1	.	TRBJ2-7	CAWLGTGSYEQYF	TGTGCCTGGCTGGGGACAGGGTCTTACGAGCAGTACTTC
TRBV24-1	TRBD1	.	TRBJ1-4	CATSDATGSNEKLFF	TGTGCCACCAGTGATGCGACAGGGTCTAATGAAAAACTGTTTTTT
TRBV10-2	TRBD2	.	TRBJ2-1	CASRRTSGLYNEQFF	TGCGCCAGCCGGCGGACTAGCGGCCTCTACAATGAGCAGTTCTTC
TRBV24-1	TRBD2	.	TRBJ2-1	CATSDWTSGDNEQFF	TGTGCCACCAGTGATTGGACTAGCGGGGACAATGAGCAGTTCTTC
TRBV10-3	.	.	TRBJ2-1	CAISEGEAGRANEQFF	TGTGCCATCAGTGAGGGTGAGGCGGGGCGAGCGAATGAGCAGTTCTTC
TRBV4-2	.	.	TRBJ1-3	CASSQGGDPTIYF	TGTGCCAGCAGCCAAGGCGGTGATCCCACCATATATTTT
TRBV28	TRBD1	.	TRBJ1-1	CASSLLLGQGIFVNTEAFF	TGTGCCAGCAGTTTATTGTTGGGACAGGGTATTTTTGTGAACACTGAAGCTTTCTTT
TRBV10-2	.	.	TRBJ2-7	CASSEAGRRYEQYF	TGCGCCAGCAGTGAGGCCGGGAGAAGATACGAGCAGTACTTC
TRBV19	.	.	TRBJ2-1	CASCRSAAYNEQFF	TGTGCCAGTTGTCGTAGCGCGGCCTACAATGAGCAGTTCTTC
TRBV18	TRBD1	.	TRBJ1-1	CASSPTGTGGEAFF	TGTGCCAGCTCCCCCACCGGGACAGGGGGCGAAGCTTTCTTT
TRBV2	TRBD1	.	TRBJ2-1	CASSEETGKGNEQFF	TGTGCCAGCAGTGAAGAGACAGGGAAGGGCAATGAGCAGTTCTTC
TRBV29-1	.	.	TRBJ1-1	CSVEEGGPEAFF	TGCAGCGTTGAAGAGGGAGGTCCTGAAGCTTTCTTT
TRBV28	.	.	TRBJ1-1	CASSLFPGFTEAFF	TGTGCCAGCAGTTTATTTCCAGGGTTTACTGAAGCTTTCTTT
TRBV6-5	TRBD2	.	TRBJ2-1	CASSRLAGWDEQFF	TGTGCCAGCAGCAGACTAGCGGGGTGGGATGAGCAGTTCTTC
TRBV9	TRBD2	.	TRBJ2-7	CASSVEVAGVLQYF	TGTGCCAGCAGCGTAGAGGTAGCGGGAGTTTTGCAGTACTTC
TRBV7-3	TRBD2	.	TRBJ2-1	CASSFGVGLANYNEQFF	TGTGCCAGCAGCTTTGGGGTGGGACTAGCGAATTACAATGAGCAGTTCTTC
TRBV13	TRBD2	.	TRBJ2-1	CASSPGLAGSTDSYNEQFF	TGTGCCAGCAGCCCGGGACTAGCGGGATCCACCGACTCCTACAATGAGCAGTTCTTC
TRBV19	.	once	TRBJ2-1	CASSNTGEQFF	TGTGCCAGTAGTAACACAGGTGAGCAGTTCTTC
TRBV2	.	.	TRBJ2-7	CASRDRTGAYEQYF	TGTGCCAGCAGGGATCGGACTGGAGCATACGAGCAGTACTTC
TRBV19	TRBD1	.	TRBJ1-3	CASSMGDRGNTIYF	TGTGCCAGTAGTATGGGGGACAGAGGAAACACCATATATTTT
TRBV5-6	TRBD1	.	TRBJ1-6	CASSLRPSGTGFSPLHF	TGTGCCAGCAGCCTACGACCTTCCGGGACAGGGTTTTCACCCCTCCACTTT
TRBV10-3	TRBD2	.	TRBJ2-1	CAITAGTSGYNEQFF	TGTGCCATCACAGCGGGGACTAGCGGATACAATGAGCAGTTCTTC
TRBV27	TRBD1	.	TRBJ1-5	CASSSTGGNQPQHF	TGTGCCAGCAGTTCTACAGGGGGCAATCAGCCCCAGCATTTT
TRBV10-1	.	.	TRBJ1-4	CATPPRGSSNEKLFF	TGCGCCACCCCTCCGAGAGGCAGTAGTAATGAAAAACTGTTTTTT
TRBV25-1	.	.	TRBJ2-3	CASSRSRDTQYF	TGTGCCAGCAGCCGGTCTAGGGATACGCAGTATTTT
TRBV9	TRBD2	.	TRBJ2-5	CASSVGSQGGPGETQYF	TGTGCCAGCAGCGTAGGTTCCCAGGGAGGGCCGGGGGAGACCCAGTACTTC
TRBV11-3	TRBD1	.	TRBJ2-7	CASSPGQGAYEQYF	TGTGCCAGCAGCCCCGGACAGGGGGCCTACGAGCAGTACTTC
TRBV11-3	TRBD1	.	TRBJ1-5	CASSQPGTGTGHQPQHF	TGTGCCAGCAGCCAACCTGGGACCGGGACAGGGCATCAGCCCCAGCATTTT
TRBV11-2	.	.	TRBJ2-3	CASSLKVGQGTDTQYF	TGTGCCAGCAGCTTAAAGGTTGGCCAGGGCACAGATACGCAGTATTTT
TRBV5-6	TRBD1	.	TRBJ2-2	CASSLPGQGVGELFF	TGTGCCAGCAGCTTGCCGGGACAGGGGGTCGGGGAGCTGTTTTTT
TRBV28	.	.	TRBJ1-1	CASSLLAEPMNTEAFF	TGTGCCAGCAGTTTACTGGCCGAACCAATGAACACTGAAGCTTTCTTT
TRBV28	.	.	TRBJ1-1	CASSLRGAATEAFF	TGTGCCAGCAGTTTACGGGGGGCCGCTACTGAAGCTTTCTTT
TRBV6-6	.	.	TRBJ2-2	CASSSPGGANTGELFF	TGTGCCAGCAGCTCCCCGGGGGGCGCGAACACCGGGGAGCTGTTTTTT
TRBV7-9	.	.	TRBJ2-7	CASSLGPGGVGPYEQYF	TGTGCCAGCAGCTTAGGCCCTGGTGGTGTTGGGCCCTACGAGCAGTACTTC
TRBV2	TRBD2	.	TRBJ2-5	CASQEGRGETQYF	TGTGCCAGCCAAGAGGGGCGGGGGGAGACCCAGTACTTC
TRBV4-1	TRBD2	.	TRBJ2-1	CASSQALAGGTYNEQFF	TGCGCCAGCAGCCAAGCCTTAGCGGGAGGGACCTACAATGAGCAGTTCTTC
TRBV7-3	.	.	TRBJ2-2	CASSPDGITGELFF	TGTGCCAGCAGCCCAGACGGGATCACCGGGGAGCTGTTTTTT
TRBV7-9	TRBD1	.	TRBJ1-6	CASSWGQTNSPLHF	TGTGCCAGCAGCTGGGGACAGACTAATTCACCCCTCCACTTT
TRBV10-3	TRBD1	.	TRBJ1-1	CAIRMTGAGTEAFF	TGTGCCATCAGAATGACAGGGGCCGGGACTGAAGCTTTCTTT
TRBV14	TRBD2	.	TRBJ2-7	CASSQTSGRAPGYEQYF	TGTGCCAGCAGCCAAACTAGCGGGAGGGCCCCGGGCTACGAGCAGTACTTC
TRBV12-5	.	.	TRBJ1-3	CASTIGNTIYF	TGTGCTAGCACAATTGGAAACACCATATATTTT
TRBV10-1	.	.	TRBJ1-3	CASSDGVHSGNTIYF	TGCGCCAGCAGTGACGGGGTCCACTCTGGAAACACCATATATTTT
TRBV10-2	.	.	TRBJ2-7	CASSRPLGRVDYEQYF	TGCGCCAGCAGTCGGCCTCTGGGCCGTGTGGACTACGAGCAGTACTTC
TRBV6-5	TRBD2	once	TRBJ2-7	CASSYGLAGSGEQYF	TGTGCCAGCAGTTACGGACTAGCGGGATCTGGCGAGCAGTACTTC